Included here is one TCR beta chain sequence, with context. As yet, its antigen is unknown. One end of the junction varies from germline; a read error may be responsible. The data stem from a study of breast tumors, draining lymph nodes, adjacent tissues. The CDR3 loop spans 9 amino acids. Germline CDR1 SGHTA, CDR2 FQGTGA. The lymph nodes were axillary draining lymph nodes from breast cancer patients. Study-wide findings and caveats: Compared with basal-like, luminal-like tumors shared significantly more repertoire with nontumor tissue. Tumors had less TCR diversity than lymph nodes, more than nontumor tissue.

A single record per CDR3 protein comes from TCRdb applying MiXCR to the multiplex PCR reads. The table records roughly 220,000 distinct CDR3 sequences, roughly a third of them present only once. Input material: axillary lymph node tissue. This receptor was obtained from a female donor with breast cancer. Some clones in this sample may be carry-over from other donors' samples. J is TRBJ2-5 and V is TRBV7-3, with TRBD2 matching over 10 bases. This CDR3 reads CASSRTSGF. Here the CDR3 DNA reads TGTGCCAGCAGCAGGACTAGCGGATTC. Together with reference TRBV7-3 and TRBJ2-5, the CDR3 gives the full variable domain: GAGVSQTPSNKVTEKGKYVELRCDPISGHTALYWYRQSLGQGPEFLIYFQGTGAADDSGLPNDRFFAVRPEGSVSTLKIQRTERGDSAVYLCASSRTSGFGPGTRLLVL.